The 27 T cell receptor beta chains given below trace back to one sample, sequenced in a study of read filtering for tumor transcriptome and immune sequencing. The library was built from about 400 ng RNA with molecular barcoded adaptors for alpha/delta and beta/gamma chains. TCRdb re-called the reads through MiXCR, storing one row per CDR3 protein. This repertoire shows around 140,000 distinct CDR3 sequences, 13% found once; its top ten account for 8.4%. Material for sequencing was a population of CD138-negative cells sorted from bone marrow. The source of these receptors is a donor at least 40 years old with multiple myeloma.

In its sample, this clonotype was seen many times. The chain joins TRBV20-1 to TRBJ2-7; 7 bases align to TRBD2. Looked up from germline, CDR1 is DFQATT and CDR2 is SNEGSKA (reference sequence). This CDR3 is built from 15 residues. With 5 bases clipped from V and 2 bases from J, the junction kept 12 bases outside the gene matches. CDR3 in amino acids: CSAPRKGLAAYEQYF. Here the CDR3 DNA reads TGCAGTGCTCCCCGAAAGGGGCTAGCGGCCTACGAGCAGTACTTC.

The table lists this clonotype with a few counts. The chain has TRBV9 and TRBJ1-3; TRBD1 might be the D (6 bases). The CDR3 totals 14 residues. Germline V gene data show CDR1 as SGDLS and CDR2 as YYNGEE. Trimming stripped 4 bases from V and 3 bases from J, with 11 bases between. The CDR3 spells CASSFRDIGNTIYF. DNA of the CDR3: TGTGCCAGCAGCTTCCGGGACATTGGAAACACCATATATTTT.

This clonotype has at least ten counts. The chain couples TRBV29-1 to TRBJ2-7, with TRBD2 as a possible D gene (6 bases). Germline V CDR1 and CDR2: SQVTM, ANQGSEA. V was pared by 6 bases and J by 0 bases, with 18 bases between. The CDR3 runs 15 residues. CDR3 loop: CSVVPEGRASYEQYF. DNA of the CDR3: TGCAGCGTCGTCCCGGAGGGCCGGGCCTCCTACGAGCAGTACTTC.

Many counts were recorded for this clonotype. The CDR3 DNA follows: TGCAGTGCTAATCCCGGGACACTGAACACTGAAGCTTTCTTT. Amino acid sequence: CSANPGTLNTEAFF. The J gene is TRBJ1-1, the V gene TRBV20-1; maybe TRBD1 (6 bases). The CDR3 extends over 14 amino acids. V was shortened by 4 bases and J by 0 bases, with 12 bases between the two germline ends. Germline-derived CDR1 and CDR2 are DFQATT and SNEGSKA (reference sequence).

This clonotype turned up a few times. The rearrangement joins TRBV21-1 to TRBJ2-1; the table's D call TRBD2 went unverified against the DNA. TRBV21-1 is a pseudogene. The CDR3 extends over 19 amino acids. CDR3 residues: CASSKPGLAARRGKNEQFF. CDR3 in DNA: TGTGCCAGCAGCAAGCCGGGACTAGCGGCCCGGAGAGGAAAGAATGAGCAGTTCTTC.

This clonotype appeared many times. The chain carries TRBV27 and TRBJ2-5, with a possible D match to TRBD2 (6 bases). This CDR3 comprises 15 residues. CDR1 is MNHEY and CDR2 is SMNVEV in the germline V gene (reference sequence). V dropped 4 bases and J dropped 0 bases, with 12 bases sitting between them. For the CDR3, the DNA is TGTGCCAGCAGTTCGAGTTGGGGGGACCAAGAGACCCAGTACTTC. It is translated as CASSSSWGDQETQYF.

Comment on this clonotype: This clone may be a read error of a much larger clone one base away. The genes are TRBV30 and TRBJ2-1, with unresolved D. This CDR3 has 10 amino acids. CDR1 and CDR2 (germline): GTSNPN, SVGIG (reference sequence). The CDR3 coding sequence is TGTGCCTGGAGTGTAAATGAGCGGTTCTTC. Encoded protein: CAWSVNERFF.

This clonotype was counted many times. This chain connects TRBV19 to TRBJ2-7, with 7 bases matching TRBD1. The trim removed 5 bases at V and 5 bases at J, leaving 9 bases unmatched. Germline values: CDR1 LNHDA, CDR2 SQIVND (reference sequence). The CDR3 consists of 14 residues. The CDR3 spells CASSRSQTGNEQYF. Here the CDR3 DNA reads TGTGCCAGTAGTCGCTCCCAGACAGGGAACGAGCAGTACTTC.

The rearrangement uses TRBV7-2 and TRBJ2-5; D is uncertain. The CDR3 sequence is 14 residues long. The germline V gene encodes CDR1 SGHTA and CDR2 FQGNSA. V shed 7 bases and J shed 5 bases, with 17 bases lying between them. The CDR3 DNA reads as TGTGCCAGCACCACCGAAGGCGGATTCGAGACCCAGTACTTC. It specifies CASTTEGGFETQYF.

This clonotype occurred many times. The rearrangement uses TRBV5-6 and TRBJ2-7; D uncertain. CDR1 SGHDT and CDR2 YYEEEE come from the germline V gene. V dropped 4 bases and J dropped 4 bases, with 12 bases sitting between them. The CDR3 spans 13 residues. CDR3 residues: CASSPGPDYEQYF. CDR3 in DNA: TGTGCCAGCAGCCCCGGACCAGATTACGAGCAGTACTTC.

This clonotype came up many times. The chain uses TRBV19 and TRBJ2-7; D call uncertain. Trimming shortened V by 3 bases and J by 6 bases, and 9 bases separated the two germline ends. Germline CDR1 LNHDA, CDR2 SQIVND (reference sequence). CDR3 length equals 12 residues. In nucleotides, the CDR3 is TGTGCCAGTAGTATGAGGTACGGCGAGCAGTACTTC. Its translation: CASSMRYGEQYF.

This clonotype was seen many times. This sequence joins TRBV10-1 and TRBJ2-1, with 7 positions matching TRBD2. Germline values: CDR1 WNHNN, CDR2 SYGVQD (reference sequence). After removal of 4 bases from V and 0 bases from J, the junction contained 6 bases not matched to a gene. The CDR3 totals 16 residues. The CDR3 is CASSVGAGNSYNEQFF. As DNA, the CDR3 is TGCGCCAGCAGTGTGGGAGCGGGAAACTCCTACAATGAGCAGTTCTTC.

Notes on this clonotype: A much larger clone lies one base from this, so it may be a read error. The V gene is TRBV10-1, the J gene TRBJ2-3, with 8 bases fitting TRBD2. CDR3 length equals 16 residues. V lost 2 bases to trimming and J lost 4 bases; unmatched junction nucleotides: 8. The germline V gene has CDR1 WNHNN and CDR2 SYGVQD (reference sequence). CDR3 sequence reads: CASSERVAGSADTQYF. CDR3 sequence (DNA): TGCGCCAGCAGTGAGAGGGTAGCGGGAAGCGCAGATACGCAGTATTTT.

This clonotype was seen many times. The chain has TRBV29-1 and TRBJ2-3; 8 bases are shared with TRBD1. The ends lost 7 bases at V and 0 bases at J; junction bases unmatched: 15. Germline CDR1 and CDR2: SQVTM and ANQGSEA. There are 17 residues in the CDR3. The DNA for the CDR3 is TGCAGCGCAAGACAGGGGTGGGCTAGACCAAGCACAGATACGCAGTATTTT. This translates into CSARQGWARPSTDTQYF.

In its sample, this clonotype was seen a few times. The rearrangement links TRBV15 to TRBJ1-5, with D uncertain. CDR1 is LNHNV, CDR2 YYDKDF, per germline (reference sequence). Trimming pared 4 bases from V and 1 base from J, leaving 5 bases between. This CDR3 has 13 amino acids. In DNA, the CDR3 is TGTGCCACCAGCACCCAGAGCAATCAGCCCCAGCATTTT. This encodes CATSTQSNQPQHF.

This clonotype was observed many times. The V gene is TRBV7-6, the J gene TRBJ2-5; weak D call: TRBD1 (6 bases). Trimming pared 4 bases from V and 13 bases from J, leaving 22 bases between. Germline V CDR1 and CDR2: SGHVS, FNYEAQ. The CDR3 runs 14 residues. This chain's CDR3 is CASSSATPLGARYF. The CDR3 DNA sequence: TGTGCCAGCAGCTCAGCTACCCCCTTGGGGGCTCGGTACTTC.

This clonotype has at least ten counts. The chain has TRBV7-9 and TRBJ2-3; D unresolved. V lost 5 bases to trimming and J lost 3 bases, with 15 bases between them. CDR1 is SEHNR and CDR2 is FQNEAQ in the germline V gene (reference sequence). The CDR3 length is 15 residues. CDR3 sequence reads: CASSRLTAATDTQYF. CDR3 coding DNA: TGTGCCAGCAGCCGGTTGACGGCCGCGACAGATACGCAGTATTTT.

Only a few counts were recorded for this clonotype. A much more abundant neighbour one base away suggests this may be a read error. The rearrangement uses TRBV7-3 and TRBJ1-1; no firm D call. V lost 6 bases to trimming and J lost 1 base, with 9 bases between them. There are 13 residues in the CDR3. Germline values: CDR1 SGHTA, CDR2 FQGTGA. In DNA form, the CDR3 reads TGTGCCAGCAGTAGGGCAGCGAACACTGAAGCTTTCTTT. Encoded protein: CASSRAANTEAFF.

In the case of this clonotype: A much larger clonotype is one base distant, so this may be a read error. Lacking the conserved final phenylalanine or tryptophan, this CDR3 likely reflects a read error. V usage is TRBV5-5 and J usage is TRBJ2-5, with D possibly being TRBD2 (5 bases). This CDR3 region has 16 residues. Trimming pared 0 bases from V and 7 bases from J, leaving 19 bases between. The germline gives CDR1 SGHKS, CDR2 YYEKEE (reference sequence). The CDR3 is CASSLGYPGSFRTQYL. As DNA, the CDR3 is TGTGCCAGCAGCTTGGGGTACCCGGGGAGTTTCAGGACCCAGTACCTC.

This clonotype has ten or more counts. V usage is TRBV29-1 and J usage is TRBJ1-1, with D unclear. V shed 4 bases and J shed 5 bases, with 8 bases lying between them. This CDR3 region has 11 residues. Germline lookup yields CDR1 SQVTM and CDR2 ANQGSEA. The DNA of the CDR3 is TGCAGCGTTGTCCGCGGAACTGAAGCTTTCTTT. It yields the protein CSVVRGTEAFF.

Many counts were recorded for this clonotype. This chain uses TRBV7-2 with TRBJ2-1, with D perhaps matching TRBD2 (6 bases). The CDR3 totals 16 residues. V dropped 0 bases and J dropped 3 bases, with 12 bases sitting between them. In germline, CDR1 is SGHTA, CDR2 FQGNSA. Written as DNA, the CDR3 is TGTGCCAGCAGCTTAGCGGCGGGATACCTCTACAATGAGCAGTTCTTC. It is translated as CASSLAAGYLYNEQFF.

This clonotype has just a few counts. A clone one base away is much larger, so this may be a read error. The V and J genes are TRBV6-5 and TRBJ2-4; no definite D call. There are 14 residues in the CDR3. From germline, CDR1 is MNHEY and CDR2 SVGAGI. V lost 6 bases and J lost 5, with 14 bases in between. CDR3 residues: CASSLKETENIQYF. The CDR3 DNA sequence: TGTGCCAGCAGCCTCAAGGAAACCGAAAACATTCAGTACTTC.

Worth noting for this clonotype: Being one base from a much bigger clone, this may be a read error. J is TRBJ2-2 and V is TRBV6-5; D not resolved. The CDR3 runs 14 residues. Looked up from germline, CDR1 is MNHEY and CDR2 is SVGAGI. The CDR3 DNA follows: TGTGACAGCAGTTACTTCCAGGACGCCGGGGAGCTGTTTTTT. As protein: CDSSYFQDAGELFF.

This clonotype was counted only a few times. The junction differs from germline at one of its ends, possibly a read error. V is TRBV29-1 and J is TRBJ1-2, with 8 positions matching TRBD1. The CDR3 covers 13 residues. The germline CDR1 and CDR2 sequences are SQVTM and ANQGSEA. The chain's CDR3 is CSVPSGGAFGCTF. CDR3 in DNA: TGCAGCGTCCCCTCAGGGGGCGCGTTTGGCTGCACCTTC.

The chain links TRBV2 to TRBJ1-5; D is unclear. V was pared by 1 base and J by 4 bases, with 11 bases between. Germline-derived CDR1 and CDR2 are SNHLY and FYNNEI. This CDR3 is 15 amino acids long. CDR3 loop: CASSEGVSRNQPQHF. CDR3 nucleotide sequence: TGTGCCAGCAGTGAAGGGGTATCGAGAAATCAGCCCCAGCATTTT. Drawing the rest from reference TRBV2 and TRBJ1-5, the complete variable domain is EPEVTQTPSHQVTQMGQEVILRCVPISNHLYFYWYRQILGQKVEFLVSFYNNEISEKSEIFDDQFSVERPDGSNFTLKIRSTKLEDSAMYFCASSEGVSRNQPQHFGDGTRLSIL.

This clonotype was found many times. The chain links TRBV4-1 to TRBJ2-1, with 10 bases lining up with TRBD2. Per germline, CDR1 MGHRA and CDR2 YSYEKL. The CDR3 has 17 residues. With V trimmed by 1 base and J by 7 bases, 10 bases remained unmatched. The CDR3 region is CASSQVHLAGEGNEQFF. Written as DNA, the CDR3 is TGCGCCAGCAGCCAAGTGCACCTAGCGGGAGAGGGGAATGAGCAGTTCTTC.

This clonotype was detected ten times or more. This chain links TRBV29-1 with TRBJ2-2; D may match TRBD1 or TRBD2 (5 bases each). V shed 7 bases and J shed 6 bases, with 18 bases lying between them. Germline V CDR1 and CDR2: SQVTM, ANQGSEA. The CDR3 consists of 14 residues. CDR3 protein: CSARGSRGSGELFF. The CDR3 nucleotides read TGCAGCGCAAGAGGGTCAAGGGGTTCCGGGGAGCTGTTTTTT.